This T cell receptor (beta chain) was recorded in a study of response to subunit inactivated influenza vaccine. The study, taken as a whole, reports: It was the authors' suggestion that each seasonal influenza vaccination recruits few new T cells.

Notes on this clonotype: Antigen specificity is unknown.

This CDR3 spans 15 amino acids. Trimming at V came to 1 base and at J to 4 bases, leaving 10 bases not matched to a gene. Germline lookup yields CDR1 DFQATT and CDR2 SNEGSKA (reference sequence). TCRdb passed the RT-PCR reads through MiXCR, listing each CDR3 protein once. The sample has about half a million distinct CDR3 sequences; about 7.6% are singletons. This sample comprised PBMCs from blood, obtained about 24 months after vaccination. The genes are TRBV20-1 and TRBJ2-7; 7 bases agree with TRBD1. The source is a man between 50 and 69 years old who received an inactivated influenza vaccine. CDR3 coding DNA: TGCAGTGCTAGAGGATTGCGAGGGGGCTCTTACGAGCAGTACTTC. Protein sequence: CSARGLRGGSYEQYF.